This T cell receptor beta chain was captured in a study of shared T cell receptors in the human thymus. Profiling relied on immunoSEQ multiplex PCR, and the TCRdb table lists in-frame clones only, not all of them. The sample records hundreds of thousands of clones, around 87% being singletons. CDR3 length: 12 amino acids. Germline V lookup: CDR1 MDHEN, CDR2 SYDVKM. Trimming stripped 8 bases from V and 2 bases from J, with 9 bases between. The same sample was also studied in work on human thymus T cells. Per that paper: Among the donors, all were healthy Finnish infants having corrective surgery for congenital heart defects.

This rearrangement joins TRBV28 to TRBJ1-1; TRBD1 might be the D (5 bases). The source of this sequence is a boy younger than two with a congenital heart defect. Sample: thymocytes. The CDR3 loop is CASGASNTEAFF. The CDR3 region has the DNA TGTGCCAGCGGGGCTTCAAACACTGAAGCTTTCTTT.